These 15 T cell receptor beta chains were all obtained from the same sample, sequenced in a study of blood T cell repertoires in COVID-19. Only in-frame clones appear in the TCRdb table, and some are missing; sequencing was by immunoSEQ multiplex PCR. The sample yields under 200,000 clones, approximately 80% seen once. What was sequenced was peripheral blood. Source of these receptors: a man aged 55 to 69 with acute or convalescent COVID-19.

The CDR3: CASSLRQGLGGYTF. The DNA for the CDR3 is TGTGCCAGCAGCCTCCGACAGGGCCTGGGTGGCTACACCTTC. The chain carries TRBV7-9 and TRBJ1-2; TRBD1 matches at 7 bases. This CDR3 has 14 amino acids. Trimming at V came to 5 bases and at J to 7 bases, leaving 10 bases not matched to a gene. Germline V gene sequence: CDR1 SEHNR, CDR2 FQNEAQ (reference sequence).

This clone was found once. The CDR3 DNA reads as TGCGCCAGCAGCCAAACACAGGGCAAAGGATATGGCTACACCTTC. Encoded protein: CASSQTQGKGYGYTF. The chain carries TRBV4-1 and TRBJ1-2; D possibly corresponds to TRBD1 (6 bases). Germline V CDR1 and CDR2: MGHRA, YSYEKL. Trimming took off 2 bases at V and 5 bases at J, with 15 bases between the two ends. This CDR3 comprises 15 residues.

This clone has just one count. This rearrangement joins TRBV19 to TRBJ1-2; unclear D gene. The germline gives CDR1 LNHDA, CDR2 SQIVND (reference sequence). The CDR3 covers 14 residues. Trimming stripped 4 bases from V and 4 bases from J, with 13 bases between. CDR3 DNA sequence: TGTGCCAGTAGTAAGGGAGGCGGAACCTATGGCTACACCTTC. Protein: CASSKGGGTYGYTF.

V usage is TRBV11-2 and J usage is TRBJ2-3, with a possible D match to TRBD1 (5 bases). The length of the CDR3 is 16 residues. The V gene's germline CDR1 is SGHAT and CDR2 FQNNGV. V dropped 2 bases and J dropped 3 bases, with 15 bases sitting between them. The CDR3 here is CASSLWGERKTDTQYF. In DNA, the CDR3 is TGTGCCAGCAGCTTATGGGGCGAGAGAAAAACAGATACGCAGTATTTT.

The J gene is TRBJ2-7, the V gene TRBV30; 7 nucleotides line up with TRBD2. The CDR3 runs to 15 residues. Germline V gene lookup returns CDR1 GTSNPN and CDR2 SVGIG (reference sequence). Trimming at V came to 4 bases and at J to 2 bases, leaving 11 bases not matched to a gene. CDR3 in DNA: TGTGCCTGGACGGGAGCGGGGAGGGCCCCCTACGAGCAGTACTTC. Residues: CAWTGAGRAPYEQYF.

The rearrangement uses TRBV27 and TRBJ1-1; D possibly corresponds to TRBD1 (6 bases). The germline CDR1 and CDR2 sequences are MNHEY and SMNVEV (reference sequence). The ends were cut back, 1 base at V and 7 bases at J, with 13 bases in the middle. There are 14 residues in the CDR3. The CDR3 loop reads CASSLFSGVGEAFF. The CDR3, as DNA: TGTGCCAGCAGTTTATTCTCAGGGGTGGGTGAAGCTTTCTTT.

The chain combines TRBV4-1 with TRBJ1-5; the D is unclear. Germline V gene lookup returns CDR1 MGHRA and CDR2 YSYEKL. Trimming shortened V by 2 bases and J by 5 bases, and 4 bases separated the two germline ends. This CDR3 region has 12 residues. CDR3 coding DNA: TGCGCCAGCAGCCAACCCGATCAGCCCCAGCATTTT. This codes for CASSQPDQPQHF.

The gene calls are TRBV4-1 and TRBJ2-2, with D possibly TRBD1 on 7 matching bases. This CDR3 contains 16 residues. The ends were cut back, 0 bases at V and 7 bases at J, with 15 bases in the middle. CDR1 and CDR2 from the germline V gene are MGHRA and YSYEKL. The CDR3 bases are TGCGCCAGCAGCCAAGAGGGGGCAGGGGGGCTCGGGGAGCTGTTTTTT. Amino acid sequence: CASSQEGAGGLGELFF.

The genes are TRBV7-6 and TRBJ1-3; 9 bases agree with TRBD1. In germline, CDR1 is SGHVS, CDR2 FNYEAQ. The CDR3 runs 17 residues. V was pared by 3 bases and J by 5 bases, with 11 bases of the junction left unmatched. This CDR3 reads CASSLGPNRGLRNTIYF. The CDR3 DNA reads TGTGCCAGCAGCTTGGGCCCTAACAGGGGGCTGCGAAACACCATATATTTT.

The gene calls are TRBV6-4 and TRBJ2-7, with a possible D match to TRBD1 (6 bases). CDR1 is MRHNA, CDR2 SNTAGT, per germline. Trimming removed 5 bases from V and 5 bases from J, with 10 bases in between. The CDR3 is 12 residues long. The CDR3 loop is CASSTGFDEQYF. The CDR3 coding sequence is TGTGCCAGCAGTACAGGGTTCGACGAGCAGTACTTC.

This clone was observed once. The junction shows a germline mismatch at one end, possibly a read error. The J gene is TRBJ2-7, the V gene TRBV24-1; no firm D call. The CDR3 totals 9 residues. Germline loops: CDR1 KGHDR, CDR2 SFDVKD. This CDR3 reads CATSDPQIF. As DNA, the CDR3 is TGTGCCACCAGTGATCCCCAGATTTTC.

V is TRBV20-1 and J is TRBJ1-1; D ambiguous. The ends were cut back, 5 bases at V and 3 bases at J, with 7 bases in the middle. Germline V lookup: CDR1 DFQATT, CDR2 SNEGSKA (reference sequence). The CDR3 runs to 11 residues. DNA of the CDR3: TGCAGTGCTCAACGGGACACTGAAGCTTTCTTT. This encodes CSAQRDTEAFF.

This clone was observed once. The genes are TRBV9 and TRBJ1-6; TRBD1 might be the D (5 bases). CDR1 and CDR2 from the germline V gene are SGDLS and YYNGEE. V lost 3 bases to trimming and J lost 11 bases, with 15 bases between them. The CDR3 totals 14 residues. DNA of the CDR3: TGTGCCAGCAGCGCGCGCAGGGAAGGCACACCCCTCCACTTT. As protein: CASSARREGTPLHF.

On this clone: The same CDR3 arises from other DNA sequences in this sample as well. The CDR3 region is CASGRGGPTDTQYF. DNA for the CDR3: TGTGCTAGTGGCCGGGGGGGGCCCACAGATACGCAGTATTTT. The V and J genes are TRBV12-5 and TRBJ2-3; 8 positions agree with TRBD2. This CDR3 has 14 amino acids. Trimming removed 6 bases from V and 2 bases from J; junction bases left unmatched: 4. The germline V gene has CDR1 LGHNT and CDR2 FRNRAP.

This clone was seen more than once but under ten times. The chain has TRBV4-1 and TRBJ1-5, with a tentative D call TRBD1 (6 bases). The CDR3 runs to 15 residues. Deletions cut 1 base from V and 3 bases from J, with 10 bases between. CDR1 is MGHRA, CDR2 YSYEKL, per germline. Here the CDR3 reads CASSQVQGFNQPQHF. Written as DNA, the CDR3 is TGCGCCAGCAGCCAAGTACAGGGATTCAATCAGCCCCAGCATTTT.